Listed below are T cell receptor beta chains from one sample, sequenced in a study of control samples from healthy donors and cancer patients. Clones were read by immunoSEQ multiplex PCR, and TCRdb kept only the in-frame ones, dropping some. The sample comprises approximately 140,000 clones, around nine tenths of which are singletons, and approximately 9% rests with the top ten. The sample taken for sequencing was blood. The receptors here all came from a woman in her 30s in good health. Each CDR3 is given with its conserved first and last residue. The D gene is left open where the match is weak. Rows give clone size only sometimes, using once, few, many, or a class for an expanded clone.

d_call j_call v_call clone_size cdr3_aa cdr3_nt
NA TRBJ2-5 TRBV5-1 NA CASSLAGAGWETQYF TGCGCCAGCAGCTTGGCGGGGGCGGGTTGGGAGACCCAGTACTTC
TRBD2 TRBJ2-5 TRBV28 once CASSPLTSGGNQETQYF TGTGCCAGCAGTCCCCTTACTAGCGGGGGGAACCAAGAGACCCAGTACTTC
NA TRBJ2-5 TRBV29-1 NA CSAQTGGGGETQYF TGCAGCGCCCAGACCGGCGGGGGCGGAGAGACCCAGTACTTC
TRBD2 TRBJ2-7 TRBV4-2 NA CASSQGTSGRAVSYEQYF TGTGCCAGCAGCCAGGGGACTAGCGGGAGGGCTGTGTCCTACGAGCAGTACTTC
NA TRBJ2-1 TRBV30 NA CAWALRGDEQFF TGTGCCTGGGCTTTACGTGGAGATGAGCAGTTCTTC
TRBD1 TRBJ2-7 TRBV10-3 few CAISGTRDSYEQYF TGTGCCATCAGTGGGACCCGGGACAGCTACGAGCAGTACTTC
NA TRBJ2-3 TRBV5-4 few CASSDRASVIRTDTQYF TGTGCCAGCAGCGACCGCGCTAGCGTAATACGCACAGATACGCAGTATTTT
NA TRBJ2-1 TRBV6-2/TRBV6-3 NA CASSWGGPSYNEQFF TGTGCCAGCAGTTGGGGGGGGCCGTCGTACAATGAGCAGTTCTTC
NA TRBJ1-6 TRBV7-2 NA CASSFVQGDSPLHF TGTGCCAGCAGCTTCGTCCAGGGAGATTCACCCCTCCACTTT
TRBD1 TRBJ1-4 TRBV28 NA CASRPNRGGNEKLFF TGTGCCAGCAGGCCCAACAGGGGGGGTAATGAAAAACTGTTTTTT
TRBD1 TRBJ1-5 TRBV19 NA CASSRTGGWGDNQPQHF TGTGCCAGTAGTAGGACAGGGGGCTGGGGGGACAATCAGCCCCAGCATTTT
NA TRBJ2-7 TRBV7-2 NA CASSTSGGQNSYEQYF TGTGCCAGCAGCACCTCAGGAGGTCAAAACTCCTACGAGCAGTACTTC
NA TRBJ2-2 TRBV10-3 NA CAIARNTGELFF TGTGCCATCGCAAGGAACACCGGGGAGCTGTTTTTT
NA TRBJ1-2 TRBV11-1 NA CASSLDGNYGYTF TGTGCCAGCAGCTTAGACGGGAACTATGGCTACACCTTC
TRBD1 TRBJ1-2 TRBV5-1 NA CASSPGQGRYGYTF TGCGCCAGCAGCCCCGGACAGGGGCGCTATGGCTACACCTTC
TRBD1 TRBJ1-6 TRBV3-1/TRBV3-2 few CASRPGQGLNSPLHF TGTGCCAGCAGACCGGGACAGGGGTTGAATTCACCCCTCCACTTT
TRBD1 TRBJ2-7 TRBV6-5 NA CASSYSPGQGAVEQYF TGTGCCAGCAGTTACTCGCCAGGACAGGGGGCGGTCGAGCAGTACTTC
NA TRBJ2-7 TRBV19 NA CASKGQTYEQYF TGTGCCAGTAAAGGCCAGACTTACGAGCAGTACTTC
NA TRBJ2-5 TRBV3-1/TRBV3-2 few CASSEMGTQYF TGTGCCAGCAGCGAGATGGGGACCCAGTACTTC
TRBD2 TRBJ2-7 TRBV28 many CASSDSAGGRATRRVEQYF TGTGCCAGCAGCGACTCCGCGGGGGGTAGGGCAACTAGGCGGGTCGAGCAGTACTTC
NA TRBJ2-5 TRBV7-7 NA CASSFAGRQETQYF TGTGCTAGCAGCTTTGCGGGGCGTCAAGAGACCCAGTACTTC
NA TRBJ2-3 TRBV11-3 NA CASSSGASTDTQYF TGTGCCAGCAGCTCAGGGGCCAGCACAGATACGCAGTATTTT
NA TRBJ1-1 TRBV6-5 NA CASKVGAQGTEAFF TGTGCCAGCAAGGTGGGGGCGCAGGGAACTGAAGCTTTCTTT
NA TRBJ2-1 TRBV4-2 NA CASSQDLQSNEQFF TGTGCCAGCAGCCAAGATCTCCAGAGCAATGAGCAGTTCTTC
TRBD2 TRBJ2-1 TRBV2 NA CASSEALPLAGGVVF TGTGCCAGCAGTGAAGCTCTACCACTAGCGGGAGGGGTCGTCTTC
NA TRBJ2-5 TRBV10-3 once CAIQGNREETQYF TGTGCCATCCAGGGGAATAGGGAAGAGACCCAGTACTTC
NA TRBJ2-1 TRBV4-1 few CASSPSGSSYNEQFF TGCGCCAGCAGCCCATCCGGCAGCTCCTACAATGAGCAGTTCTTC
NA TRBJ1-1 TRBV3-1/TRBV3-2 NA CASSRRGVNAEAFF TGTGCCAGCAGCCGTCGAGGGGTGAACGCTGAAGCTTTCTTT
NA TRBJ2-5 TRBV19 NA CASSIFQDSETQYF TGTGCCAGTAGTATTTTTCAGGATTCCGAGACCCAGTACTTC